The source of this TCR beta chain is a study of cytomegalovirus exposure and HLA in healthy donors. Some clones are missing from TCRdb's copy, which holds only in-frame ones; the method was immunoSEQ multiplex PCR. Of under 350,000 clones in the sample, approximately 83% were seen once. CDR1 SGHNT and CDR2 YYREEE come from the germline V gene (reference sequence). The V and J ends lost 0 bases and 0 bases respectively, with 16 bases between them. This CDR3 comprises 17 residues. This rearrangement joins TRBV5-4 to TRBJ2-7; D is undetermined. Specimen: PBMCs. The origin of this receptor is a woman aged 18-29 years in good health and CMV-seronegative. The CDR3 sequence: CASSLAAAFPGSYEQYF. The CDR3 DNA reads as TGTGCCAGCAGCTTGGCGGCGGCCTTTCCGGGCTCCTACGAGCAGTACTTC.